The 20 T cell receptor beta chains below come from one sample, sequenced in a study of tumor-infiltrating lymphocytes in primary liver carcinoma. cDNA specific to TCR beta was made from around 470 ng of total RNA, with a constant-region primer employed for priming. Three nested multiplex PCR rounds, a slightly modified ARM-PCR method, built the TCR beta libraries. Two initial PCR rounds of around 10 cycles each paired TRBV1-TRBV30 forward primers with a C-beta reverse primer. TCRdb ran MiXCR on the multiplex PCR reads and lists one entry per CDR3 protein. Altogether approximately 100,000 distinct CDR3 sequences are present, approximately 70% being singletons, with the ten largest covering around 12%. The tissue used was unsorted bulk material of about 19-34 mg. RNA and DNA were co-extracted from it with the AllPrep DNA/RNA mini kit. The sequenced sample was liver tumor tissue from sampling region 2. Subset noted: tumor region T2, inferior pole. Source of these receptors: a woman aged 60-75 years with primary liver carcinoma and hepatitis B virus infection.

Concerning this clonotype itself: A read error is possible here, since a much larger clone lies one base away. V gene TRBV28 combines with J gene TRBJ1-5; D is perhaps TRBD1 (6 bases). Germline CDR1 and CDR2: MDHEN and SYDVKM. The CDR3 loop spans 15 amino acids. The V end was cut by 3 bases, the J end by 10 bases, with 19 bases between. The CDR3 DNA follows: TGTGCCAGCAGTTTCTTACAGGGAGCAATTCATCCCCAGCATTTT. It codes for CASSFLQGAIHPQHF.

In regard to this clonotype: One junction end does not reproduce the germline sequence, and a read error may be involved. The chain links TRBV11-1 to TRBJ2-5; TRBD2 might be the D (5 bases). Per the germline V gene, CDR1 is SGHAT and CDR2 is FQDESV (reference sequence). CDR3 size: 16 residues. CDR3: CASGLGLDAPLETHYF. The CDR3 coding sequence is TGTGCCAGCGGCCTAGGATTGGACGCCCCACTAGAGACCCACTACTTC.

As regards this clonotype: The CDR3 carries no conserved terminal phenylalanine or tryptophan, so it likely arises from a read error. CDR3 coding DNA: TGTGCCAGCGGAACGCACAGCAATCAGCCCCAGCATTTA. This encodes CASGTHSNQPQHL. V usage is TRBV6-1 and J usage is TRBJ1-5; D is ambiguous. The CDR3 length is 13 residues. Trimming took off 8 bases at V and 1 base at J, with 9 bases between the two ends. Looked up from germline, CDR1 is MNHNS and CDR2 is SASEGT.

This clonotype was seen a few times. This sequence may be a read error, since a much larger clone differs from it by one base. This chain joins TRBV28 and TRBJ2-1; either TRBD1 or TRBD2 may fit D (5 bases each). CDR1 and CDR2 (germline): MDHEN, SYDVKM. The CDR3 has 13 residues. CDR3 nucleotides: TGTGCCAGCAGTTTCAGAGGGGTTAATGGGCAGTTCTTC. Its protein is CASSFRGVNGQFF. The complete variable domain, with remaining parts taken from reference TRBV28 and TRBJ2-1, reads DVKVTQSSRYLVKRTGEKVFLECVQDMDHENMFWYRQDPGLGLRLIYFSYDVKMKEKGDIPEGYSVSREKKERFSLILESASTNQTSMYLCASSFRGVNGQFFGPGTRLTVL.

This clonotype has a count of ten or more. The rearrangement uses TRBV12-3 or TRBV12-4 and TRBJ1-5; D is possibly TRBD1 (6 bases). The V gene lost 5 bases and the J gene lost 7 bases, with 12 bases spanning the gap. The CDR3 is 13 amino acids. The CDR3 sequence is CASSDRWEQPQHF. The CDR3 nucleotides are TGTGCCAGCAGTGACAGGTGGGAGCAGCCCCAGCATTTT.

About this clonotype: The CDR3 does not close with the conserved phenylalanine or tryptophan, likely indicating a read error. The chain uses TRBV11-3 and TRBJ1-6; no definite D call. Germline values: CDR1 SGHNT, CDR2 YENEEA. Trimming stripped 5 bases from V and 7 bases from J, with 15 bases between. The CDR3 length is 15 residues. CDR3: CASSPPEAGNSPLHS. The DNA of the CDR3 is TGTGCCAGCAGCCCTCCCGAGGCGGGAAATTCACCCCTCCACTCT.

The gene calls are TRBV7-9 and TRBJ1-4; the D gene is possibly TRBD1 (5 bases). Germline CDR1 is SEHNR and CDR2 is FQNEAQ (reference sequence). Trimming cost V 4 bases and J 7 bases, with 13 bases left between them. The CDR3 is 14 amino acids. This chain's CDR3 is CASSSRDLGEKLFF. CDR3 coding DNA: TGTGCCAGCAGCTCCCGGGACCTGGGTGAAAAACTGTTTTTT.

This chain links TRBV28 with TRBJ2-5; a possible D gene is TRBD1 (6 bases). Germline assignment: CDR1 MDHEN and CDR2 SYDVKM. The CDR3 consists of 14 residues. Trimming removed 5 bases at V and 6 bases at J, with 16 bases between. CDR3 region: CASSSPGDMKTQYF. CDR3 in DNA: TGTGCCAGCAGTAGCCCAGGGGACATGAAGACCCAGTACTTC.

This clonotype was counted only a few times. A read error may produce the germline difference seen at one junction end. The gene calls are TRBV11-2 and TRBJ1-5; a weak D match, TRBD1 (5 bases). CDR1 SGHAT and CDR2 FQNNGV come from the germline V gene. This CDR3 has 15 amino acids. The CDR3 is CVSSPRDVSNQPQHF. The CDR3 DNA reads TGTGTCAGCAGCCCCAGGGACGTGAGCAACCAGCCCCAGCATTTT.

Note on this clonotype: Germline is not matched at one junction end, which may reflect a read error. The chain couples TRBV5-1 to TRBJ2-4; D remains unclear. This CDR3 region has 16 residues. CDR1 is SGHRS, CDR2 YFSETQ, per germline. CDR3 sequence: CASSLEVTNAKHIQYF. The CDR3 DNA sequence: TGCGCCAGCAGCTTGGAAGTCACAAATGCCAAACACATTCAGTACTTC.

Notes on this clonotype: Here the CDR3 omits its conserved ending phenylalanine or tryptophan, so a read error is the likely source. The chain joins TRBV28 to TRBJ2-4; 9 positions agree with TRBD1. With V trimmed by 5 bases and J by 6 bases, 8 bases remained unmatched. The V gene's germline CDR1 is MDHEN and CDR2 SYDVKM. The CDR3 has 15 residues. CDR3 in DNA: TGTGCCAGCAGTACGCCGGGACAGGGTACAAACATTCAGTACCTC. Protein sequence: CASSTPGQGTNIQYL.

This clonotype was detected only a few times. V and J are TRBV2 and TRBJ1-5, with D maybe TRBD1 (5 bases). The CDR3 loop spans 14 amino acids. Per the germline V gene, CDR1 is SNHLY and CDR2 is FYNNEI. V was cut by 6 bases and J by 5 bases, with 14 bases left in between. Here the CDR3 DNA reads TGTGCCAGCAGAGAGTCGCAGGGCCATCAGCCCCAGCATTTT. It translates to CASRESQGHQPQHF.

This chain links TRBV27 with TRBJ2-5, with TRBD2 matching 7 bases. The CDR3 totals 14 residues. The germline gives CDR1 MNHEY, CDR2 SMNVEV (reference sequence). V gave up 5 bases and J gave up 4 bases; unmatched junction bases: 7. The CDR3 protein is CASSPQAGTETQYF. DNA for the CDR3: TGTGCCAGCAGTCCCCAAGCGGGAACAGAGACCCAGTACTTC.

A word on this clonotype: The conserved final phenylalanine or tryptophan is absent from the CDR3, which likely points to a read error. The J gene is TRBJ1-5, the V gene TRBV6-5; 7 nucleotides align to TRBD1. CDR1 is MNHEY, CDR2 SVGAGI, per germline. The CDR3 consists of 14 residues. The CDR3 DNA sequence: TGTGTCAACGGCCAGACAGGGAGCAATCAGCCCCAGCATTAT. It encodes CVNGQTGSNQPQHY.

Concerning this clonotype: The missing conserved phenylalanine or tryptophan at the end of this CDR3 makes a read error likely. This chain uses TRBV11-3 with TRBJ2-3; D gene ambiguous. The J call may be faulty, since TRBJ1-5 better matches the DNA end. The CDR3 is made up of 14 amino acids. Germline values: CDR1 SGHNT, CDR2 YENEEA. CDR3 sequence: CASSFRTSRDTQHL. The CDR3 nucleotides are TGTGCCAGCAGCTTCAGGACTAGCAGAGATACGCAGCATCTT.

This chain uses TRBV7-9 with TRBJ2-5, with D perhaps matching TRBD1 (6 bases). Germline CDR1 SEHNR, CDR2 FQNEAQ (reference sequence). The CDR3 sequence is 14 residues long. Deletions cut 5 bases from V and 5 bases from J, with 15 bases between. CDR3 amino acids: CASSPGQCWETQYF. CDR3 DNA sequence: TGTGCCAGCAGCCCCGGACAGTGTTGGGAGACCCAGTACTTC. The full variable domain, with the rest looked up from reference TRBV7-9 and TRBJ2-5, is DTGVSQNPRHKITKRGQNVTFRCDPISEHNRLYWYRQTLGQGPEFLTYFQNEAQLEKSRLLSDRFSAERPKGSFSTLEIQRTEQGDSAMYLCASSPGQCWETQYFGPGTRLLVL.

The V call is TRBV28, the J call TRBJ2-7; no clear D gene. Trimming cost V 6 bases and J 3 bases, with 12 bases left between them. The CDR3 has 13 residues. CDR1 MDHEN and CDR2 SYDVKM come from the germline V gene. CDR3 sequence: CASSSTAIYEQYF. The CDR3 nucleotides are TGTGCCAGCAGCTCTACAGCAATCTACGAGCAGTACTTC.

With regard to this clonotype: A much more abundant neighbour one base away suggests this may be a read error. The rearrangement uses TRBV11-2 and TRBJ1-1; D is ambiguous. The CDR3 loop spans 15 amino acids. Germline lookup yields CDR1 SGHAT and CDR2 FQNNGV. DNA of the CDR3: TGTGTCAGCGGCCCCGGGTTCTTAATGAACACTGAAGCTTTCTTT. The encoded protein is CVSGPGFLMNTEAFF.

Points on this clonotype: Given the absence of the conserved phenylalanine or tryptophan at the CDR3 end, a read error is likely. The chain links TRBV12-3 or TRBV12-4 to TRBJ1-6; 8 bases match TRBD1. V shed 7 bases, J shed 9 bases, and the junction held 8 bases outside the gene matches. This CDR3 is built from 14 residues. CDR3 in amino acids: CASTRGQGSSPLHC. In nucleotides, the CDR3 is TGTGCCAGCACAAGAGGACAGGGAAGTTCACCCCTCCACTGT.

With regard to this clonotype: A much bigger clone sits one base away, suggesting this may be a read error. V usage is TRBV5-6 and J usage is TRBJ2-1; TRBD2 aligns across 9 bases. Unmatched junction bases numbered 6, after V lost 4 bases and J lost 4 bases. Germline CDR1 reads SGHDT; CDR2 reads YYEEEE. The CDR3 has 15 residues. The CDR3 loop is CASSRLAALYNEQFF. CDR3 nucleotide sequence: TGTGCCAGCAGCAGACTAGCGGCACTTTACAATGAGCAGTTCTTC.